The 19 T cell receptor beta chains listed next were all sequenced from one sample in a study of blood T cell repertoires in COVID-19. The repertoire was sequenced with immunoSEQ multiplex PCR; TCRdb's copy has only in-frame clones and lacks some. The repertoire consists of around 390,000 clones, with 80% to 90% occurring once and the leading ten covering roughly 10%. The sequenced material came from PBMCs or T cells enriched from blood (not recorded which). The receptors originated from a woman between 45 and 60 years old who had recovered from COVID-19.

V gene TRBV7-2 combines with J gene TRBJ2-7; 10 positions match TRBD1. After removal of 4 bases from V and 6 bases from J, the junction contained 3 bases not matched to a gene. The CDR3 loop spans 13 amino acids. Germline V gene data show CDR1 as SGHTA and CDR2 as FQGNSA. The CDR3 DNA follows: TGTGCCAGCAGCTGGGGACAGGGGTCCGAGCAGTACTTC. The encoded protein is CASSWGQGSEQYF.

About this clone itself: A read error may produce the germline difference seen at one junction end. The chain combines TRBV7-2 with TRBJ2-7, with TRBD1 matching over 7 bases. Germline V gene data show CDR1 as SGHTA and CDR2 as FQGNSA. This CDR3 region has 17 residues. The CDR3 DNA follows: TGTGCCAGCAGCTCGCCGTTCGTTCCGGGACAGAGCTACGTGCAGTACTTC. This codes for CASSSPFVPGQSYVQYF.

V usage is TRBV7-9 and J usage is TRBJ1-1; D gene uncertain. CDR1 and CDR2 (germline): SEHNR, FQNEAQ (reference sequence). This CDR3 has 13 residues. V gave up 6 bases and J gave up 0 bases, with 8 bases separating them. The CDR3: CASRSVMNTEAFF. CDR3 bases: TGTGCCAGCAGATCGGTCATGAACACTGAAGCTTTCTTT.

The chain uses TRBV28 and TRBJ1-5, with 12 bases fitting TRBD1. Germline V gives CDR1 MDHEN, CDR2 SYDVKM. CDR3 length equals 15 residues. The junction had 6 bases not matched to a gene; V was cut back by 5 bases and J by 7 bases. The CDR3 is CASSPGTGGSQPQHF. In DNA form, the CDR3 reads TGTGCCAGCAGTCCCGGGACAGGGGGCAGCCAGCCCCAGCATTTT.

V gene TRBV27 combines with J gene TRBJ2-2, with D perhaps TRBD2 (5 bases). The CDR3 runs to 15 residues. V was shortened by 3 bases and J by 4 bases, with 12 bases between the two germline ends. Germline V lookup: CDR1 MNHEY, CDR2 SMNVEV (reference sequence). DNA of the CDR3: TGTGCCAGCAGTTTCCTCCCAAGCGGCACCGGGGAGCTGTTTTTT. It encodes CASSFLPSGTGELFF.

V is TRBV5-1 and J is TRBJ1-2, with TRBD1 matching 9 bases. The CDR3 runs to 13 residues. With V trimmed by 3 bases and J by 9 bases, 6 bases remained unmatched. The germline CDR1 and CDR2 sequences are SGHRS and YFSETQ. CDR3 residues: CASSWTGEGSYTF. Here the CDR3 DNA reads TGCGCCAGCAGCTGGACAGGGGAAGGCAGCTACACCTTC.

This clone was found a few times. The chain combines TRBV28 with TRBJ1-1; the match to TRBD1 covers 7 bases. This CDR3 contains 14 residues. The germline V gene has CDR1 MDHEN and CDR2 SYDVKM. After removal of 5 bases from V and 6 bases from J, the junction contained 9 bases not matched to a gene. The CDR3 sequence: CASSLIQGHAEAFF. Written as DNA, the CDR3 is TGTGCCAGCAGTCTCATACAGGGGCATGCTGAAGCTTTCTTT.

This clone has only one observation. The gene calls are TRBV28 and TRBJ2-5; 8 bases align to TRBD1. Losses at the gene ends were 4 bases for V and 5 bases for J; bases not matched to a gene: 9. The length of the CDR3 is 15 residues. The germline CDR1 and CDR2 sequences are MDHEN and SYDVKM. The DNA of the CDR3 is TGTGCCAGCAGTTATAACACAGGGGGACGGGAGACCCAGTACTTC. This gives the protein CASSYNTGGRETQYF.

J is TRBJ1-5 and V is TRBV2; 10 bases fit TRBD1. Trimming at V came to 6 bases and at J to 1 base, leaving 3 bases not matched to a gene. In germline, CDR1 is SNHLY, CDR2 FYNNEI. The CDR3 is made up of 15 amino acids. CDR3 nucleotide sequence: TGTGCCAGCAGCCTGGGACAGGGGAGCAATCAGCCCCAGCATTTT. The encoded protein is CASSLGQGSNQPQHF.

This rearrangement joins TRBV30 to TRBJ1-4; a possible D gene is TRBD1 (6 bases). V lost 1 base and J lost 8, with 17 bases in between. Germline CDR1 reads GTSNPN; CDR2 reads SVGIG (reference sequence). CDR3 length equals 15 residues. The DNA for the CDR3 is TGTGCCTGGAGTGGGGAGGGGGTCTTTGGAGAAAAACTGTTTTTT. Translation: CAWSGEGVFGEKLFF.

The rearrangement links TRBV7-6 to TRBJ2-5; D might be TRBD1 (5 bases). Trimming took 5 bases from V and 1 from J, leaving 17 bases between them. Germline V gene lookup returns CDR1 SGHVS and CDR2 FNYEAQ. The CDR3 is 16 amino acids. The CDR3 sequence: CASSPPAVQVQETQYF. In nucleotides, the CDR3 is TGTGCCAGCAGCCCCCCCGCGGTACAGGTCCAAGAGACCCAGTACTTC.

V usage is TRBV30 and J usage is TRBJ2-3; 8 bases are shared with TRBD1. This CDR3 has 19 amino acids. Germline V gene lookup returns CDR1 GTSNPN and CDR2 SVGIG (reference sequence). V was pared by 4 bases and J by 8 bases, with 26 bases of the junction left unmatched. The CDR3 loop is CAWTKDRVGGPTWSGTQYF. CDR3 sequence (DNA): TGTGCCTGGACCAAGGACAGGGTGGGTGGACCAACCTGGTCGGGTACGCAGTATTTT. Supplemented by reference TRBV30 and TRBJ2-3, the full variable domain reads SQTIHQWPATLVQPVGSPLSLECTVEGTSNPNLYWYRQAAGRGLQLLFYSVGIGQISSEVPQNLSASRPQDRQFILSSKKLLLSDSGFYLCAWTKDRVGGPTWSGTQYFGPGTRLTVL.

The CDR3 nucleotides are TGTGCCAGCAGTTTATCGGGGACAGTCCCCACCTACGAGCAGTACTTC. It translates to CASSLSGTVPTYEQYF. The rearrangement uses TRBV6-5 and TRBJ2-7; the match to TRBD1 covers 7 bases. CDR1 is MNHEY and CDR2 is SVGAGI in the germline V gene. Trimming removed 4 bases from V and 2 bases from J; junction bases left unmatched: 11. The CDR3 runs to 16 residues.

The J gene is TRBJ1-4, the V gene TRBV7-8; D is perhaps TRBD1 (5 bases). This CDR3 has 15 amino acids. Germline CDR1 reads SGHVS; CDR2 reads FQNEAQ. V was cut by 2 bases and J by 4 bases, with 11 bases left in between. The CDR3 reads CASSLPGQINEKLFF. CDR3 DNA sequence: TGTGCCAGCAGCTTACCAGGGCAGATTAATGAAAAACTGTTTTTT. The variable domain in full, with the rest retrieved from reference TRBV7-8 and TRBJ1-4, is GAGVSQSPRYKVAKRGQDVALRCDPISGHVSLFWYQQALGQGPEFLTYFQNEAQLDKSGLPSDRFFAERPEGSVSTLKIQRTQQEDSAVYLCASSLPGQINEKLFFGSGTQLSVL.

This clone is deemed medium-sized. The V and J genes are TRBV12-3 or TRBV12-4 and TRBJ1-2, with 8 nucleotides matching TRBD1. The CDR3 extends over 12 amino acids. With 5 bases clipped from V and 8 bases from J, the junction kept 4 bases outside the gene matches. The chain's CDR3 is CASSDPGGGYTF. In DNA form, the CDR3 reads TGTGCCAGCAGTGATCCAGGGGGCGGCTACACCTTC.

The chain carries TRBV7-9 and TRBJ2-5, with 9 bases lining up with TRBD1. The V and J ends lost 2 bases and 5 bases, in that order; junction bases with no gene match: 12. The CDR3 loop spans 17 amino acids. Germline V gene lookup returns CDR1 SEHNR and CDR2 FQNEAQ (reference sequence). CDR3 sequence reads: CASSLSQGTGFLETQYF. The CDR3 DNA sequence: TGTGCCAGCAGCTTATCTCAAGGGACAGGGTTTTTGGAGACCCAGTACTTC.

In nucleotides, the CDR3 is TGTGCCAGCAGCTTAGAAGGGGGCGTAGGTTCACCCCTCCACTTT. The encoded protein is CASSLEGGVGSPLHF. V usage is TRBV7-2 and J usage is TRBJ1-6; 7 nucleotides match TRBD1. CDR3 size: 15 residues. J was trimmed by 9 bases and V by 1 base; bases with no gene match: 6. Looked up from germline, CDR1 is SGHTA and CDR2 is FQGNSA.

The V call is TRBV7-9, the J call TRBJ2-4; perhaps TRBD2 as D (7 bases). Between the trimmed V and J ends, which lost 5 bases and 3 bases, there was a span of 17 bases. Germline-derived CDR1 and CDR2 are SEHNR and FQNEAQ (reference sequence). The CDR3 totals 16 residues. CDR3 loop: CASSNEGGQSKNIQYF. CDR3 DNA sequence: TGTGCCAGCAGCAATGAGGGGGGGCAGAGCAAAAACATTCAGTACTTC. The entire variable domain, with the rest obtained from reference TRBV7-9 and TRBJ2-4, is as follows: DTGVSQNPRHKITKRGQNVTFRCDPISEHNRLYWYRQTLGQGPEFLTYFQNEAQLEKSRLLSDRFSAERPKGSFSTLEIQRTEQGDSAMYLCASSNEGGQSKNIQYFGAGTRLSVL.

There are many counts of this clone. The V gene is TRBV19, the J gene TRBJ1-5, with 7 positions matching TRBD1. CDR1 and CDR2 (germline): LNHDA, SQIVND (reference sequence). The CDR3 length is 15 residues. V shed 1 base and J 3 bases; nucleotides not matched to a gene: 3. CDR3 amino acids: CASSIGDSLNQPQHF. The CDR3 DNA is TGTGCCAGTAGTATAGGGGACAGCCTCAATCAGCCCCAGCATTTT.